This T cell receptor beta chain derives from a study of blood T cell repertoires in COVID-19. The protocol was immunoSEQ multiplex PCR, while the TCRdb copy is restricted to in-frame clones and leaves out a portion. The sample contains roughly 260,000 clones, 70% to 90% of which appear only once. The germline gives CDR1 LGHDT, CDR2 YNNKEL (reference sequence). The CDR3 is 16 residues long. The trim removed 2 bases at V and 8 bases at J, leaving 12 bases unmatched. This clone was found a few times. The sample comprised PBMCs or T cells enriched from blood (not recorded which). The V call is TRBV3-1 (or the pseudogene TRBV3-2), the J call TRBJ2-4, with 7 bases that match TRBD2. The source is a woman in her forties or fifties who had recovered from COVID-19. CDR3 nucleotide sequence: TGTGCCAGCAGCCAAACCTACGGGGGGAGAGGAGACATTCAGTACTTC. Protein: CASSQTYGGRGDIQYF.